This TCR beta chain was identified during a study of regulatory T cells in long-lasting Graves disease. The length of the CDR3 is 13 residues. From germline, CDR1 is DFQATT and CDR2 SNEGSKA (reference sequence). V lost 5 bases and J lost 9; bases outside the gene matches: 10. Time point of the sample: newly diagnosed GD, antithyroid drugs for less than 3 months. Preparation of the TCR library used RNA extracted from PBMCs. Both iRepertoire HTBI primers and Arm-PCR of CDR3 regions were used to build the TCR beta libraries. TCRdb re-derived calls from the multiplex PCR reads in MiXCR, one entry per CDR3 protein. The table records some 600,000 distinct CDR3 sequences, 15% to 20% of them present only once. In its sample, this clonotype was seen many times. These records were also assigned to another study, of T cells in Graves' hyperthyroidism and ophthalmopathy. That study reports: The TCR CDR3 was amplified in a first-round RT-PCR using the HTBI primer set.

The chain carries TRBV20-1 and TRBJ2-1; 7 positions agree with TRBD2. This specimen consisted of peripheral blood mononuclear cells (PBMCs), obtained at new diagnosis, from a patient treated with antithyroid drugs. This clonotype originated in a man aged 18 to 30 with Graves disease. CDR3 DNA: TGCAGTGCTCCTGGCGGGAGAACGGGTGAGCAGTTCTTC. Translating it yields CSAPGGRTGEQFF.